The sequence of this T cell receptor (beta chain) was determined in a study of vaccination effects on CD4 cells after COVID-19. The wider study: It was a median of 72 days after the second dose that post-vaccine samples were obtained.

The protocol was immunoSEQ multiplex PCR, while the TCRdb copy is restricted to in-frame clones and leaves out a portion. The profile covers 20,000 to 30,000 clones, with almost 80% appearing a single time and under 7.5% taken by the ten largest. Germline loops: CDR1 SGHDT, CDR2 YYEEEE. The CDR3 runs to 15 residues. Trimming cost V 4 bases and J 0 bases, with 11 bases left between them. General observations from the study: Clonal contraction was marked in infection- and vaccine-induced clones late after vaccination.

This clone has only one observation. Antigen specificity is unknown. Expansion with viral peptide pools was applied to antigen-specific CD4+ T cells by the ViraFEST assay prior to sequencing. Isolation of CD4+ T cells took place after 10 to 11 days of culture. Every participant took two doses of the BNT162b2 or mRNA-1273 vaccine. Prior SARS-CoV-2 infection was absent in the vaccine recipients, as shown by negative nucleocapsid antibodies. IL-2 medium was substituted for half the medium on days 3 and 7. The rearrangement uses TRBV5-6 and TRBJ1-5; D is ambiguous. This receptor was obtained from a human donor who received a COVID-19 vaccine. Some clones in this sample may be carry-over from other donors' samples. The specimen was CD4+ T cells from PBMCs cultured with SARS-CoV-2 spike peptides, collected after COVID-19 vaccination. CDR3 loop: CASSRTEYSNQPQHF. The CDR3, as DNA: TGTGCCAGCAGCCGGACGGAATATAGCAATCAGCCCCAGCATTTT.